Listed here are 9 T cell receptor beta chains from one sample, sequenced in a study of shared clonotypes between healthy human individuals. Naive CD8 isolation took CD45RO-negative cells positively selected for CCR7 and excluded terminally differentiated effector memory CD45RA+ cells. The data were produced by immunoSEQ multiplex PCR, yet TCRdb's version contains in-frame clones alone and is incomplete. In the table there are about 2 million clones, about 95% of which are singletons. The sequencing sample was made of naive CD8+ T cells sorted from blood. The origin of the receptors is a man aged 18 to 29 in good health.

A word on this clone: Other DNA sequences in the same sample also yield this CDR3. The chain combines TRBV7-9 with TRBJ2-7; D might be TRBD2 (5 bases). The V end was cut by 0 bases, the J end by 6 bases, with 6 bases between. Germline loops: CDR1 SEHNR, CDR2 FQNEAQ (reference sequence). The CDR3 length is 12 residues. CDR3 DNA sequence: TGTGCCAGCAGCTTAGCAGGAGGCGAGCAGTACTTC. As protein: CASSLAGGEQYF.

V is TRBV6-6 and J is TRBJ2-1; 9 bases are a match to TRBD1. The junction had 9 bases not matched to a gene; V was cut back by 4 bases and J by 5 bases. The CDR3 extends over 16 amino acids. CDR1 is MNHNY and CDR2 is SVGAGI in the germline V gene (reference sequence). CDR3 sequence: CASSSGQGGMHNEQFF. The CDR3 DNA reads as TGTGCCAGCAGTTCGGGACAGGGCGGTATGCACAATGAGCAGTTCTTC.

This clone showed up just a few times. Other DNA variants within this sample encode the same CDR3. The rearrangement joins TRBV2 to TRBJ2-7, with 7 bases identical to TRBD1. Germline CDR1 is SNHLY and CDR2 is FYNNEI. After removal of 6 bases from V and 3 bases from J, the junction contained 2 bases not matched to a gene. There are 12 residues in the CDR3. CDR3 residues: CASSRDSYEQYF. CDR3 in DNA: TGTGCCAGCAGCCGGGACAGCTACGAGCAGTACTTC. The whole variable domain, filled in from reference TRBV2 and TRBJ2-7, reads EPEVTQTPSHQVTQMGQEVILRCVPISNHLYFYWYRQILGQKVEFLVSFYNNEISEKSEIFDDQFSVERPDGSNFTLKIRSTKLEDSAMYFCASSRDSYEQYFGPGTRLTVT.

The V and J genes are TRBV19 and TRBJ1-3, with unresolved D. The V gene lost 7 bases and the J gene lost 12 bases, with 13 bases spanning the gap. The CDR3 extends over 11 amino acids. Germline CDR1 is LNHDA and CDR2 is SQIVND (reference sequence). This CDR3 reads CASTGARFIYF. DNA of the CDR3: TGTGCCAGTACAGGCGCCCGGTTCATATATTTT.

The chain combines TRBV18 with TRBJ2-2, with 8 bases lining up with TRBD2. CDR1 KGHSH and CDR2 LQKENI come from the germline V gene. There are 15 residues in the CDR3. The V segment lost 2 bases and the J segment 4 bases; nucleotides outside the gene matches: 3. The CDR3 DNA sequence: TGTGCCAGCTCACCAGCGGGAGGAACCACCGGGGAGCTGTTTTTT. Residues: CASSPAGGTTGELFF.

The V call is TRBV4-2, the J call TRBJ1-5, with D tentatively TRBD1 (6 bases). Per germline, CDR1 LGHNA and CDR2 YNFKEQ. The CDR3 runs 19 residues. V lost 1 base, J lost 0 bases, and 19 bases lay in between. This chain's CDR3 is CASSQVGDMGSYSNQPQHF. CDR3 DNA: TGTGCCAGCAGCCAAGTCGGGGACATGGGCTCTTATAGCAATCAGCCCCAGCATTTT.

CDR3 in DNA: TGCAGCGTGACCCCTACAGGGTGGGTTAACTATGGCTACACCTTC. Protein sequence: CSVTPTGWVNYGYTF. The V and J genes are TRBV29-1 and TRBJ1-2; D perhaps matches TRBD1 (6 bases). CDR1 and CDR2 (germline): SQVTM, ANQGSEA. V was clipped by 6 bases and J by 1 base, with 18 bases between them. The CDR3 contains 15 residues.

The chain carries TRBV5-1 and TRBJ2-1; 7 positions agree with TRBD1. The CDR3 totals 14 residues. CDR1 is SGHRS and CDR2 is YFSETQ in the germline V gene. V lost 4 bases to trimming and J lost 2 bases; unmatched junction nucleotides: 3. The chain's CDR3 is CASSTGTAYNEQFF. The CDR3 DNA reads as TGCGCCAGCAGCACAGGGACAGCCTACAATGAGCAGTTCTTC.

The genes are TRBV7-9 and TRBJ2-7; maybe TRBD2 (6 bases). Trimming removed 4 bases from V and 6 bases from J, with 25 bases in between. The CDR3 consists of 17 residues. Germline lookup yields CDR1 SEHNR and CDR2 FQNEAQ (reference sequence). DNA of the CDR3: TGTGCCAGCAGCTCCCCGAGTCTCGGGGCGGCGGGGCTCGAGCAGTACTTC. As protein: CASSSPSLGAAGLEQYF.